This entry describes one T cell receptor beta chain. The CDR3 totals 13 residues. Germline CDR1 reads MGHDK; CDR2 reads SYGVNS. V was trimmed by 2 bases and J by 7 bases, leaving 12 bases between them. The data originate from a study of PD-L1 blockade in urothelial cancer. The data were produced by immunoSEQ multiplex PCR, yet TCRdb's version contains in-frame clones alone and is incomplete. The table lists 60,000 or so clones, less than 90% of them singletons, with around a sixth in the top ten. The sample's time point: pretreatment peripheral blood. This chain uses TRBV25-1 with TRBJ2-7; a weak D match, TRBD2 (5 bases). Specimen: PBMCs, collected around atezolizumab (anti-PD-L1) treatment. The TCR originated in a man between 65 and 79 years old with urothelial cancer. The CDR3 coding sequence is TGTGCCAGCAGTGAAGGAGGCCGTATGGAGCAGTACTTC. The encoded protein is CASSEGGRMEQYF.